A selection of T cell receptor beta chains follows, all from one sample in a study of OX40 agonist ivuxolimab in advanced cancers. Profiled with immunoSEQ multiplex PCR; TCRdb holds only in-frame clones, not every one. The table lists approximately 15,000 clones, 65% to 80% of them singletons, with around 35% in the top ten. Material: CD4+ or CD8+ T cells sorted from blood, obtained in a trial of the OX40 agonist ivuxolimab. These receptor sequences come from an adult with an advanced solid tumor such as melanoma, head and neck, liver or kidney cancer. Both conserved end residues are part of each CDR3. The D gene is left open where the match is weak. Size values are once, few and many counts, or a class for expanded clones, and some rows have none.

CDR3 DNA | CDR3 protein | V gene | D gene | J gene | clone size
TGCGCCAGCAGCTTGGCGGGACCGCTAAATGGCTACACCTTC | CASSLAGPLNGYTF | TRBV5-1 | - | TRBJ1-2 | -
TGTGCCAGCAGTTACGAAAACACCGGGGAGCTGTTTTTT | CASSYENTGELFF | TRBV28 | - | TRBJ2-2 | -
TGTGCCAGCAGTTTGTCGACAGGGGTCCACGAGCAGTACTTC | CASSLSTGVHEQYF | TRBV28 | TRBD1 | TRBJ2-7 | -
TGTGCCACCAGCACCGAGGGGAGGGCGAGCACCGGGGAGCTGTTTTTT | CATSTEGRASTGELFF | TRBV15 | TRBD2 | TRBJ2-2 | -
TGTGCCTGGAGTGAAGGGACTAGCGGCAACAATGAGCAGTTCTTC | CAWSEGTSGNNEQFF | TRBV30 | TRBD2 | TRBJ2-1 | once
TGTGCCAGCAGTCAATGGGACCAAGATACGCAGTATTTT | CASSQWDQDTQYF | TRBV2 | - | TRBJ2-3 | -
TGTGCCAGCAGTGACTCCGGGACTAGCGGGTCGGGCACAGATACGCAGTATTTT | CASSDSGTSGSGTDTQYF | TRBV6-4 | TRBD2 | TRBJ2-3 | -
TGTGCCTGGGGCCCAGATACGCAGTATTTT | CAWGPDTQYF | TRBV30 | - | TRBJ2-3 | -
TGTGCCAGCAGCTTGCTGGGAGAGACCCAGTACTTC | CASSLLGETQYF | TRBV5-5 | - | TRBJ2-5 | medium-sized
TGTGCCAGCAGTTTGAATGCGGGGAGCACTGAAGCTTTCTTT | CASSLNAGSTEAFF | TRBV27 | - | TRBJ1-1 | medium-sized
TGTGCCAGCAGTGACTTGAGTTTCCACAATGAGCAGTTCTTC | CASSDLSFHNEQFF | TRBV25-1 | - | TRBJ2-1 | few
TGTGCCAGCAGTTTATTTGCGGGAGGTTCCGAGACCCAGTACTTC | CASSLFAGGSETQYF | TRBV28 | TRBD2 | TRBJ2-5 | -
TGTGCCAGCAGCTTGGGATATCTGGGTCCCTACGAGCAGTACTTC | CASSLGYLGPYEQYF | TRBV5-5 | - | TRBJ2-7 | -
TGCAGCGTTGAGGGACTAGCTAATGAGCAGTTCTTC | CSVEGLANEQFF | TRBV29-1 | TRBD2 | TRBJ2-1 | -
TGCGCCAGCAGCCAAGGAACGGGAGGCAGCACAGATACGCAGTATTTT | CASSQGTGGSTDTQYF | TRBV4-1 | TRBD2 | TRBJ2-3 | -
TGTGCCAGCAGATACTACCAGGGGCGGATCACTGAAGCTTTCTTT | CASRYYQGRITEAFF | TRBV6-7 | - | TRBJ1-1 | -
TGTGCCAGTAAGACAGGGAAGAACATTCAGTACTTC | CASKTGKNIQYF | TRBV6-1 | TRBD1 | TRBJ2-4 | -
TGTGCCAGCAGTCTCCCAGGGGGGTTGGCTGAAGCTTTCTTT | CASSLPGGLAEAFF | TRBV27 | TRBD1 | TRBJ1-1 | -
TGTGCCACCACCCTAAACCAGGGGGCCCATGGCTACACCTTC | CATTLNQGAHGYTF | TRBV5-6 | TRBD1 | TRBJ1-2 | -
TGCGCCAGCAGCCTCGACAGGGCTACATACAATGAGCAGTTCTTC | CASSLDRATYNEQFF | TRBV4-1 | TRBD1 | TRBJ2-1 | -
TGTGCCAGCAGTGAAGCTGGTACTGCCTACGAGCAGTACTTC | CASSEAGTAYEQYF | TRBV6-1 | - | TRBJ2-7 | once
TGCGCCAGCAGCGCCCTTTCTTTATCAAAGAACACTGAAGCTTTCTTT | CASSALSLSKNTEAFF | TRBV5-1 | - | TRBJ1-1 | -
TGCGCCAGCAGTGAGCCGGGAGTAGGGACCCAGTACTTC | CASSEPGVGTQYF | TRBV10-1 | - | TRBJ2-5 | -
TGCGCCAGCAGCCACCCCGGAACTGAAGCTTTCTTT | CASSHPGTEAFF | TRBV4-1 | - | TRBJ1-1 | -
TGTGCCAGTAGTATAGTTCCGGATCAGGAGCAGTTCTTC | CASSIVPDQEQFF | TRBV19 | - | TRBJ2-1 | -
TGTGCCAGCAGCGTACTAGCAGATACCTACGAGCAGTACTTC | CASSVLADTYEQYF | TRBV7-8 | - | TRBJ2-7 | -
TGCGCCAGCAGCCAAGTTTTGGGAGGGGACACTGAAGCTTTCTTT | CASSQVLGGDTEAFF | TRBV4-1 | - | TRBJ1-1 | -
TGCACCAGCAGCCACGCCCCGGGACTACCCTCCTACGAGCAGTACTTC | CTSSHAPGLPSYEQYF | TRBV1 | - | TRBJ2-7 | -
TGTGCCAGTAGCCCGGGTGTGTTGTTTCAGACCCAGTACTTC | CASSPGVLFQTQYF | TRBV19 | - | TRBJ2-5 | many
TGTGCCAGCAGCGGCATCAGGGACTACACCTTC | CASSGIRDYTF | TRBV11-3 | - | TRBJ1-2 | -
TGTGCCAGCAGCTCCAGACTAGCGGGACTTCTCGGCGAGCAGTACTTC | CASSSRLAGLLGEQYF | TRBV11-1 | TRBD2 | TRBJ2-7 | -
TGTGCCAGTAGCGACACTGGAGCCACAGATACGCAGTATTTT | CASSDTGATDTQYF | TRBV19 | - | TRBJ2-3 | -
TGCGCCAGCAGCTTGTCAGGGCCACTACCACCCATATATTTT | CASSLSGPLPPIYF | TRBV5-1 | - | TRBJ1-3 | -
TGTGCCAGCAGCCAAGATTATCTAGCGGGAGGGAGCGACAATGAGCAGTTCTTC | CASSQDYLAGGSDNEQFF | TRBV14 | TRBD2 | TRBJ2-1 | -